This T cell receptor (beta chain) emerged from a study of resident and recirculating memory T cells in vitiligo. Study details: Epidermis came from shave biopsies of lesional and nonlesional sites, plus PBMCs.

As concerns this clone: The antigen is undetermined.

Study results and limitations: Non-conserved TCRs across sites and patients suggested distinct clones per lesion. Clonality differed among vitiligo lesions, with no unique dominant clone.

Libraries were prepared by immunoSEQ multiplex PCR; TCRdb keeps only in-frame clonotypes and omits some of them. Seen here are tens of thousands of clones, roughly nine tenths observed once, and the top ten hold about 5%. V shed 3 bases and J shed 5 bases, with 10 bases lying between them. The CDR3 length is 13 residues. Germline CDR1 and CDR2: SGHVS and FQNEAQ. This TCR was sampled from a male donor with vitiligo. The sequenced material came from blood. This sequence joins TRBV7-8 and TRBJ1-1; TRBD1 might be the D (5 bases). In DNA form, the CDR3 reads TGTGCCAGCAGCTTCGGGGGTAGTACTGAAGCTTTCTTT. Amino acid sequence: CASSFGGSTEAFF.